This TCR beta chain was recorded in a study of graft-versus-host responses after intestinal transplantation (dated by TCRdb to about 2021). A note on the overall study: The transplants that recipients received were multivisceral, liver-intestinal, or isolated intestinal. Alloreactive clones were identified by sequencing pre-transplant mixed lymphocyte reaction products and comparing them with unstimulated pre-transplant donor and recipient T cells. Every recipient was given anti-thymocyte globulin induction, then maintenance tacrolimus and steroids for approximately 3 years. Rather than being sequenced by the commercial service, samples from three later patients were sequenced in-house on an Illumina MiSeq and processed with MiXCR. After intestinal transplantation, graft-versus-host and host-versus-graft alloreactive T cell clones were followed in the graft, circulation and bone marrow using bulk TCR-beta CDR3 sequencing. Donor T cell macrochimerism was defined as a peak of at least 4% donor T cells among recipient peripheral blood mononuclear cells. The cohort enrolled some 24 intestinal transplant recipients, one of whom was a retransplant, and a few patients without pretransplant specimens were excluded. The paper's findings and limits, for the study overall: Peak levels of circulating GvH clones were associated with declines in HvG clones early after transplant. Conclusions were limited by the relatively low number and heterogeneity of intestinal transplant patients. Patients with donor T cell macrochimerism had high GvH to HvG T cell clonal ratios in their allografts. GvH clones were found in recipient bone marrow, and some of the GvH clones appeared earlier in ileal mucosa or blood, which is consistent with an intestinal mucosal origin.

Blood samples were collected up to 4 times in the first month after transplant and then at least monthly when available. The cysteine opens and the phenylalanine closes a CDR3 of 20 amino acids. CDR3 DNA is the only sequence kept; it has 60 bases, read in frame from the first base. Trimming accounts for 1 base at V and 1 base at J, while the number of junction bases matched to no gene is 11. Via the germline V gene, CDR1 is SGHDN and CDR2 FVKESK. A remark on this clone: Its antigen is unknown. No much larger clone exists at a distance of one base, and base qualities are not known.

Library construction relied on the immunoSEQ multiplex PCR assay. For most patients, high-throughput TCR-beta CDR3 sequencing of genomic DNA was performed by Adaptive Biotechnologies. As for the authors' bioinformatics: Adaptive's ImmunoSEQ software supplied the TCR sequencing data for 15 to 20 patients, while MiXCR and VDJtools were used to process a few other patients. CDR3 nucleotide sequences shared by donor and recipient were removed because the origin of these sequences could not be assigned. To be classed as alloreactive, a clone needed at least 2-fold expansion over unstimulated cells and a minimum CFSE-low frequency of 0.002% (template counts) or 0.001% (read counts). Clones were considered mappable if detected in sequenced pre-transplant spleen, lymph node, or MLR CFSE-low populations of the donor or recipient. The cumulative frequency of alloreactive clones was calculated as a percentage of all sequences, weighted by copy number. The clones in this table, taken by TCRdb from immuneACCESS, are in-frame only. Not every clone is retained; where verified, under half of the shortfall comes from an unresolved V gene, and the cause of the rest is unknown. For V, J and clone size, that table is used; D and trimming come from the DNA. This sample gives approximately 24,000 clones in total; roughly nine tenths of them show up just once. Around 2% of the sample is held by the ten biggest clonotypes.

The chain links TRBV14 with TRBJ1-5, with TRBD1 matching 12 junction bases. The TCR originated in a human patient who received an intestinal transplant, so some T cells may come from the graft donor. The sample here was PBMCs, taken just over 38 days after intestinal transplant. The DNA sequence is TGTGCCAGCAGCCAAGGGGTGTTGGGACAGGGGGCGAGGAGCAATCAGCCCCAGCATTTT. Its coded protein is CASSQGVLGQGARSNQPQHF.